This T cell receptor (beta chain) was sequenced for a study of post-analysis software for immune sequencing data. Study context: As for disease course, relapsing-remitting, secondary progressive and progressive-relapsing multiple sclerosis were all included. Study-wide points: There were five or six TRBV segments more frequent in patients than controls, and TRBV5-6, TRBV5-1 and TRBV20-1 were among them. When compared against controls, multiple sclerosis patients showed significantly lower normalized Chao1 diversity.

The CDR3 extends over 15 amino acids. V gave up 1 base and J gave up 1 base, with 11 bases separating them. Germline CDR1 MGHRA, CDR2 YSYEKL. cDNA libraries for TCR beta contained unique molecular identifiers. TCRdb re-analysed the PCR reads in MiXCR, keeping a single row per CDR3 protein. Of 750,000 to 900,000 distinct CDR3 sequences in the sample, about 45% were seen once. Comments on this clonotype: Its antigen is undetermined.

The rearrangement links TRBV4-1 to TRBJ2-7; D call uncertain. The receptor's source is a girl aged 5 to 17 with multiple sclerosis. The specimen sequenced was blood. CDR3: CASSQGHSQSYEQYF. CDR3 nucleotide sequence: TGCGCCAGCAGCCAAGGGCACAGCCAATCCTACGAGCAGTACTTC.